The clone carrying this TCR beta chain has a handful of counts. What it recognizes is unknown. The germline gene is not matched at one end of the junction; a read error may be the cause. TCRdb's copy holds only in-frame clones and misses some; the assay was immunoSEQ multiplex PCR. The profile covers approximately 1,800 clones, with approximately 20% appearing a single time and about 15% taken by the ten largest. This CDR3 has 15 amino acids. Germline lookup yields CDR1 KGHSY and CDR2 FQNENV. The data belong to a study of T cells in localized non-small cell lung cancer. Study conclusions and caveats: Multi-region tumor sequencing was not done, so intratumor heterogeneity could not be excluded. Greater T cell density in blood accompanied longer overall survival. Highest T cell clonality was seen in uninvolved adjacent lung, surpassing that measured in tumor.

The sample consisted of lung tumor tissue, taken before any cancer treatment. J is TRBJ1-1 and V is TRBV16, with TRBD1 matching 9 bases. The TCR comes from a male donor at least 60 years old with stage I lung adenocarcinoma. Here the CDR3 reads CASTQRTGGNTEAFF. CDR3 bases: TGTGCCAGCACCCAACGAACAGGGGGCAACACTGAAGCTTTCTTT. The full variable domain, completed using reference TRBV16 and TRBJ1-1, is GEEVAQTPKHLVRGEGQKAKLYCAPIKGHSYVFWYQQVLKNEFKFLISFQNENVFDETGMPKERFSAKCLPNSPCSLEIQATKLEDSAVYFCASTQRTGGNTEAFFGQGTRLTVV.